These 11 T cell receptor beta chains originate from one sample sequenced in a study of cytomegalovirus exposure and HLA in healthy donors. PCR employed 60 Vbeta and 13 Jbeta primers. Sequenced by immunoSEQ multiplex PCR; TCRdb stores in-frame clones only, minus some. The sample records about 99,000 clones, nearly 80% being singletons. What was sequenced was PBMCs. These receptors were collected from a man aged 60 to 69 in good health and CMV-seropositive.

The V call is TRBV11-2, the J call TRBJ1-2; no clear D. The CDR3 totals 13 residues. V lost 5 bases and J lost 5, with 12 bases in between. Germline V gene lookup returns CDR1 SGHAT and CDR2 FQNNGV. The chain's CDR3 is CASSIDGMYGYTF. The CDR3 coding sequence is TGTGCCAGCAGCATTGACGGGATGTATGGCTACACCTTC.

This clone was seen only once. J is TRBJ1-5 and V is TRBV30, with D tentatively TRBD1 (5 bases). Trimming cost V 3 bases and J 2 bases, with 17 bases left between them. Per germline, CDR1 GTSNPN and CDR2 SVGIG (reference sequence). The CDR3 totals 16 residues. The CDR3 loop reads CAWSQGSPLGNQPQHF. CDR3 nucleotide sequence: TGTGCCTGGAGCCAGGGATCCCCCTTGGGCAATCAGCCCCAGCATTTT.

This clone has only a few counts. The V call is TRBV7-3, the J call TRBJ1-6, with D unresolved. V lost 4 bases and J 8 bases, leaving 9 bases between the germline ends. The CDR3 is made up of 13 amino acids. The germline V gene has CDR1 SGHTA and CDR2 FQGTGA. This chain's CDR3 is CASSSSFDSPLHF. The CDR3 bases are TGTGCCAGCAGCTCAAGCTTCGATTCACCCCTCCACTTT.

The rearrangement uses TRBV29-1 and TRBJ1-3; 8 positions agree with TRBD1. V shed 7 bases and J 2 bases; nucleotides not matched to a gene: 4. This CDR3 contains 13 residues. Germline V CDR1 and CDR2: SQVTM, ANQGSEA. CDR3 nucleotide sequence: TGCAGCGCCCTGACAGGGGCTGGAAACACCATATATTTT. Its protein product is CSALTGAGNTIYF.

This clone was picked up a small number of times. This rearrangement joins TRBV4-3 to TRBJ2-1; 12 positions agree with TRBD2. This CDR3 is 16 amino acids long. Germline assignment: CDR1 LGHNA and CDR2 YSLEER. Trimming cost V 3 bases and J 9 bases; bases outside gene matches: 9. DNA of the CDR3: TGCGCCAGCAGCCATGCCAATCCGGGACTAGCGGGTGAGCAGTTCTTC. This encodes CASSHANPGLAGEQFF.

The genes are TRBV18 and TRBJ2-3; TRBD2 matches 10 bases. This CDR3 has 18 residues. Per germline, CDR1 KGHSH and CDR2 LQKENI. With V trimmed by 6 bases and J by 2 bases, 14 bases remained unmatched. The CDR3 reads CASSPSGTSVSFTDTQYF. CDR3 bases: TGTGCCAGCTCCCCCTCCGGGACTAGCGTTTCTTTCACAGATACGCAGTATTTT.

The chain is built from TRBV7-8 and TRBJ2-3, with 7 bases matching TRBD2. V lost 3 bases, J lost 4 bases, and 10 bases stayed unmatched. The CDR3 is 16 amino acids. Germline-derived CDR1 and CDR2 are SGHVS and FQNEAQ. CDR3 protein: CASSFGRGEGADTQYF. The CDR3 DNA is TGTGCCAGCAGCTTCGGACGGGGGGAGGGCGCAGATACGCAGTATTTT.

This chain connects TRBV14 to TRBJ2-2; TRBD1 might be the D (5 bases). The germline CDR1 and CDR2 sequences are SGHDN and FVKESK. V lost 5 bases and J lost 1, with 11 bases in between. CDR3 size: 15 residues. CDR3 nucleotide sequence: TGTGCCAGCAGCGGGATTCAGGGGAACACCGGGGAGCTGTTTTTT. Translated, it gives CASSGIQGNTGELFF. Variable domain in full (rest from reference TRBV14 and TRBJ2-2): EAGVTQFPSHSVIEKGQTVTLRCDPISGHDNLYWYRRVMGKEIKFLLHFVKESKQDESGMPNNRFLAERTGGTYSTLKVQPAELEDSGVYFCASSGIQGNTGELFFGEGSRLTVL.

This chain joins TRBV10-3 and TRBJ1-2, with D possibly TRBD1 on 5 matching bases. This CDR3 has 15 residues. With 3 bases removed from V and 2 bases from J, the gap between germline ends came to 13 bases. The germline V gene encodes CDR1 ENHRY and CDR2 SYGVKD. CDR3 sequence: CAISDTAQGNYGYTF. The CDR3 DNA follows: TGTGCCATCAGTGACACCGCCCAGGGAAACTATGGCTACACCTTC.

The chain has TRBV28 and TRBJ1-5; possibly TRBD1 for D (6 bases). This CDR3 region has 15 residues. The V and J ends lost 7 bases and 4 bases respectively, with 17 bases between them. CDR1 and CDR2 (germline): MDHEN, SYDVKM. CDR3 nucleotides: TGTGCCAGCATGGGGGGGCAGGGAGGTAATCAGCCCCAGCATTTT. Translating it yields CASMGGQGGNQPQHF.

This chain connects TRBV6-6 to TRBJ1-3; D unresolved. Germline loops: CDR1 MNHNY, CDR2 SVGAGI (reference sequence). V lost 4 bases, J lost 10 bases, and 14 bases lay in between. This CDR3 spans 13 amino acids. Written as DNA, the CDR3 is TGTGCCAGCAGTTTGGGCCTCGGTGGGACCATATATTTT. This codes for CASSLGLGGTIYF.